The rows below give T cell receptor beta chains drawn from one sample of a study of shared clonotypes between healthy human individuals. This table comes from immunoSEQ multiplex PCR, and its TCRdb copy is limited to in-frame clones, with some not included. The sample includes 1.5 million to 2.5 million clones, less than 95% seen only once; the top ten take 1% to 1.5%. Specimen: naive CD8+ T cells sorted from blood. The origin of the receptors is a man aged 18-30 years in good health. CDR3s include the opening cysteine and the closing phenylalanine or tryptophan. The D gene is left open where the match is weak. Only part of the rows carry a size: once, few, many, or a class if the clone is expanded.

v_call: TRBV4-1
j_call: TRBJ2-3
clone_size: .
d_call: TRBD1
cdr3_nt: TGCGCCAGCAGCCCGGAGGACAGGGTCACAGATACGCAGTATTTT
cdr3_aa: CASSPEDRVTDTQYF

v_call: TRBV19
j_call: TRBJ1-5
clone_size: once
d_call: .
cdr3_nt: TGTGCCAGCGCCGTACGGGACACGAATCAGCCCCAGCATTTT
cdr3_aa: CASAVRDTNQPQHF

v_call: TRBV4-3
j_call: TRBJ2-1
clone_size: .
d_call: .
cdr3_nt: TGCGCCAGCAGCCTCGGTCGGGGGTACAATGAGCAGTTCTTC
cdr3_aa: CASSLGRGYNEQFF

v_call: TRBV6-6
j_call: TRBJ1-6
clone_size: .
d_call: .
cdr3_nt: TGTGCCAGCTCCTGGGACGCGTATAATTCACCCCTCCACTTT
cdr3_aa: CASSWDAYNSPLHF

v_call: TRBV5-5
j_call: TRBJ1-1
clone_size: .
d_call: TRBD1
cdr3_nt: TGTGCCAGCAGCCTAACAGGGGGCACTGAAGCTTTCTTT
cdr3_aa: CASSLTGGTEAFF

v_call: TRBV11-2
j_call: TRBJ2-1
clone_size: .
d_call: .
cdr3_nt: TGTGCCAGCACCCTTCAGAGCTCCTACAATGAGCAGTTCTTC
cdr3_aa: CASTLQSSYNEQFF

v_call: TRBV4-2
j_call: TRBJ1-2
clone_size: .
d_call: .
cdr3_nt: TGTGCCAGCAGCCAAGATGGGGGGTATGGCTACACCTTC
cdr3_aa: CASSQDGGYGYTF

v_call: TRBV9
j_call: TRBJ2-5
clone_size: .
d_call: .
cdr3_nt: TGTGCCAGCAGCGTAGGGAGCTTCGAAGAGACCCAGTACTTC
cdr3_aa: CASSVGSFEETQYF

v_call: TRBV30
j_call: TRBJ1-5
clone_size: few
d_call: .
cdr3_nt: TGTGCCTGGAGTGTACGACCACTCAATCAGCCCCAGCATTTT
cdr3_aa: CAWSVRPLNQPQHF

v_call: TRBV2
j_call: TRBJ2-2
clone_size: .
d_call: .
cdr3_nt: TGTGCCAGCAGTGAGTACCACCTGACCGGGGAGCTGTTTTTT
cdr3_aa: CASSEYHLTGELFF

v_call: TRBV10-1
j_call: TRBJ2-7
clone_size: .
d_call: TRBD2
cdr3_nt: TGCGCCAGCAGTGAGTTGCGAGGGACTAGCGGGAACTACGAGCAGTACTTC
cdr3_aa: CASSELRGTSGNYEQYF

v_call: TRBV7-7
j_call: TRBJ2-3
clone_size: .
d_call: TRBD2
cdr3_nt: TGTGCTAGCAGCTCCACGGGACTAGCGGGAAACAGGACAGATACGCAGTATTTT
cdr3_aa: CASSSTGLAGNRTDTQYF

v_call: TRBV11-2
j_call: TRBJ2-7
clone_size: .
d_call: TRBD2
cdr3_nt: TGTGCCAGCAGCTTATTGGGGGGGAGCGGGGAAGAGCAGTACTTC
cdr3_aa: CASSLLGGSGEEQYF

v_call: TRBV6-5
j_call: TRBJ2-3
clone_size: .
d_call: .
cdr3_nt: TGTGCCAGCAGTTACGTTGTGTCAGATACGCAGTATTTT
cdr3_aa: CASSYVVSDTQYF

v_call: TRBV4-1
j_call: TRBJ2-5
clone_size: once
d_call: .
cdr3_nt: TGCGCCAGCAGCCAAGATTGGACTCGGGGGGAGACCCAGTACTTC
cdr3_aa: CASSQDWTRGETQYF

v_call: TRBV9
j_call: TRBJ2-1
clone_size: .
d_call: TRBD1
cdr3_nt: TGTGCCAGCAGCTCGCCCGGGACAGGGATTGAGCAGTTCTTC
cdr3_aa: CASSSPGTGIEQFF

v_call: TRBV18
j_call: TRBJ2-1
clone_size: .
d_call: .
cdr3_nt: TGTGCCAGCAGCATGAGCTCCTACAATGAGCAGTTCTTC
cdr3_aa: CASSMSSYNEQFF

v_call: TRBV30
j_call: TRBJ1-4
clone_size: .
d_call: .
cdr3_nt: TGTGCCTGGAGTGTTACTGATGAAAAACTGTTTTTT
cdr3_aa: CAWSVTDEKLFF

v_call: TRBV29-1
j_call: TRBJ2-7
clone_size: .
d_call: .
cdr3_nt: TGCAGCGCATCAGGGGACCCCTCCTACGAGCAGTACTTC
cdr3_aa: CSASGDPSYEQYF

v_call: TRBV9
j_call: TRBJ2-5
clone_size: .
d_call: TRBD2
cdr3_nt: TGTGCCAGCAGCGTAGGAATAGCGGGGGAGAAAGAGACCCAGTACTTC
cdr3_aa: CASSVGIAGEKETQYF

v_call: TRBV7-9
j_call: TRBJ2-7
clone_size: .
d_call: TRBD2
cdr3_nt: TGTGCCAGCAGCCCGTTTTGGGGAGGGGAGGACGAGCAGTACTTC
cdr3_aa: CASSPFWGGEDEQYF

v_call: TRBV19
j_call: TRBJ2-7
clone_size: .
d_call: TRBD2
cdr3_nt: TGTGCCAGTAGTCCGACTAGCGATAGCTCCTACGAGCAGTACTTC
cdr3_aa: CASSPTSDSSYEQYF

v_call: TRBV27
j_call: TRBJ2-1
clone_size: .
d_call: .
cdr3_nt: TGTGCCAGCAGTTCACTACTCCAACAGGAGTACAATGAGCAGTTCTTC
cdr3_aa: CASSSLLQQEYNEQFF

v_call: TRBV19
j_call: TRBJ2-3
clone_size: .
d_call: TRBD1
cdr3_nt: TGTGCCAGTAGTATCCGGGACAGTTCAGATACGCAGTATTTT
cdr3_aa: CASSIRDSSDTQYF

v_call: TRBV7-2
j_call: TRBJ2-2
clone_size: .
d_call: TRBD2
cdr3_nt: TGTGCCAGCAGCATCGGGGACGGACTAGCGGACCTCGGGGAGCTGTTTTTT
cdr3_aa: CASSIGDGLADLGELFF

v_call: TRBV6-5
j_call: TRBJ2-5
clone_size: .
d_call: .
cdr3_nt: TGTGCCAGCAGCCCCGGTTGGAGGGAGACCCAGTACTTC
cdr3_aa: CASSPGWRETQYF

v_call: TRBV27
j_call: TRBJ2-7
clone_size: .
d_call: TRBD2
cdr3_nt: TGTGCCAGCAGTCCAGCGTCGGTAGCGGGAGTTCCCCACGAGCAGTACTTC
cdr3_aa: CASSPASVAGVPHEQYF

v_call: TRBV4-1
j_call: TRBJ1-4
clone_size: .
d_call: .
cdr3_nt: TGCGCCAGCAGCCAAGAAGGGTGGAAACTGTTTTTT
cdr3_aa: CASSQEGWKLFF

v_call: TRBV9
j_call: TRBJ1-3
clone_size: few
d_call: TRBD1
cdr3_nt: TGTGCCAGCAGCTCGGGACAGGCCCTCTACTCTGGAAACACCATATATTTT
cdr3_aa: CASSSGQALYSGNTIYF

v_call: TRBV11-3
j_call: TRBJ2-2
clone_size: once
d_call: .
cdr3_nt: TGTGCCAGCAGCTACGGAGGGGACACCGGGGAGCTGTTTTTT
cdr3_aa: CASSYGGDTGELFF

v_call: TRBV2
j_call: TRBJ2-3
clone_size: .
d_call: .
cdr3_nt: TGTGCCAGCAGTGTTGTCGAGGGCAGCGAAGATACGCAGTATTTT
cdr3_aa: CASSVVEGSEDTQYF

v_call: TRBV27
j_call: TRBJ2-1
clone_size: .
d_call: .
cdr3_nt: TGTGCCAGCAGCCGGTATGTTGGGAATTACAATGAGCAGTTCTTC
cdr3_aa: CASSRYVGNYNEQFF

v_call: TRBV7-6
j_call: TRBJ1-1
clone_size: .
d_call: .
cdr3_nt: TGTGCCAGCAGCTTAGTGGGAGGGAGGAACACTGAAGCTTTCTTT
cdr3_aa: CASSLVGGRNTEAFF

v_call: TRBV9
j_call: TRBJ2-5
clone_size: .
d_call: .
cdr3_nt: TGTGCCAGCAGCGTGGCGGGGTGGGAGACCCAGTACTTC
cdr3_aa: CASSVAGWETQYF

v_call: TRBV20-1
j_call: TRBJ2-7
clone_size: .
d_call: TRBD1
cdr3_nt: TGCAGTGCTAGGGGGACAGACGAGCAGTACTTC
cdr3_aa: CSARGTDEQYF

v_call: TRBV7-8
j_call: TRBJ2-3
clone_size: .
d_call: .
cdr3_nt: TGTGCCAGCAGCTACCCAACCCCGTCCACAGATACGCAGTATTTT
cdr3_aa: CASSYPTPSTDTQYF

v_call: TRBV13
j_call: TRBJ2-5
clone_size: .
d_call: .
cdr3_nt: TGTGCCAGCAGCTTAATCGCTAGTTCGATGACCCAGTACTTC
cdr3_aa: CASSLIASSMTQYF

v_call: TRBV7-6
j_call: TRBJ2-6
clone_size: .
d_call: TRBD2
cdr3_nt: TGTGCCAGCAGCTTAGCACTAGCGGGGTCCGAGGCCAACGTCCTGACTTTC
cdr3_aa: CASSLALAGSEANVLTF

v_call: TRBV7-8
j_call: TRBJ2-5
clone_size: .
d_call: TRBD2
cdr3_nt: TGTGCCAGCAGCTTGGGGACTAGCGGGAGTACAGAGACCCAGTACTTC
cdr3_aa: CASSLGTSGSTETQYF

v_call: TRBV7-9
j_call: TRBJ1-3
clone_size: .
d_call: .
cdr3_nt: TGTGCCAGCAGCTTAGTTTCCCGAGACACCATATATTTT
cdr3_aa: CASSLVSRDTIYF

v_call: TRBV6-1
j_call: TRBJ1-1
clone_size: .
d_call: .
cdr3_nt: TGTGCCAGCACTGAGGGAGGCACTGAAGCTTTCTTT
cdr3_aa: CASTEGGTEAFF